This T cell receptor beta chain is from a study of cytomegalovirus exposure and HLA in healthy donors. Study observations and caveats: Overall, approximately 180 TCR beta chains were annotated as cytomegalovirus-associated. For most TCR sequences rarity was the rule, although some public TCRs occurred in many donors. Prediction of most subjects' HLA-A and HLA-B alleles by TCR beta sequences was reportedly accurate.

About this clone: What it binds is not known.

CDR1 and CDR2 from the germline V gene are LNHDA and SQIVND (reference sequence). The CDR3 contains 14 residues. V dropped 4 bases and J dropped 3; count of bases not matched to a gene: 2. The PCR made use of 60 Vbeta and 13 Jbeta primers. Method: immunoSEQ multiplex PCR; TCRdb's copy keeps in-frame clones and lacks some. This repertoire shows 200,000 or so clones, more than 70% found once; its top ten account for 0.26%. This sequence originates from a boy aged 5-17 years in good health and CMV-seronegative. Sequencing was carried out using PBMCs. The chain is built from TRBV19 and TRBJ1-5, with 8 nucleotides matching TRBD1. The CDR3 spells CASSTGGVNQPQHF. CDR3 DNA sequence: TGTGCCAGTAGTACAGGGGGCGTCAATCAGCCCCAGCATTTT.